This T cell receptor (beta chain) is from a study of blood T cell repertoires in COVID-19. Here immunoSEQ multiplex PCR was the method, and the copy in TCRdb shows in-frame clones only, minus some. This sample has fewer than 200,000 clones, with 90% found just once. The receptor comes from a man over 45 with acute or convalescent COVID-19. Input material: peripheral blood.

CDR3 amino acids: CASSWPTGGSAEAFF. The CDR3 nucleotides are TGTGCCAGCAGCTGGCCTACAGGGGGTTCGGCTGAAGCTTTCTTT. The chain carries TRBV7-8 and TRBJ1-1; 8 positions agree with TRBD1. Trimming removed 4 bases from V and 6 bases from J; junction bases left unmatched: 10. The CDR3 spans 15 residues. Germline CDR1 and CDR2: SGHVS and FQNEAQ.